A selection of T cell receptor beta chains follows, all from one sample in a study of human T cells and chemical hapten exposure. TCRdb recomputed calls from the RACE reads with MiXCR, one row per CDR3 protein. Seen here are about 380,000 distinct CDR3 sequences, 5.1% observed once, and the top ten hold 2.5% to 3%. Source: whole blood, taken in connection with sensitization to the hapten diphenylcyclopropenone (DPC). The receptors here all came from a woman between 50 and 59 years old with alopecia areata. Some clones in this sample may be carry-over from other donors' samples. Both conserved end residues are part of each CDR3. A D gene is named only where the DNA matches it firmly. Clone size is stated in some rows and not others, as once, few, many or a class when expanded.

d_call	v_call	clone_size	j_call	cdr3_aa	cdr3_nt
NA	TRBV7-2	many	TRBJ2-1	CASSLIISQSYNEQFF	TGTGCCAGCAGCTTAATTATTAGCCAGTCCTACAATGAGCAGTTCTTC
TRBD2	TRBV28	many	TRBJ2-1	CASSSFLRLADNEQFF	TGTGCCAGCAGCTCCTTCCTGAGACTAGCGGACAATGAGCAGTTCTTC
TRBD2	TRBV6-2/TRBV6-3	many	TRBJ2-1	CASRSSLAGGTSYNEQFF	TGTGCCAGCAGGTCCTCCCTAGCGGGAGGTACCTCCTACAATGAGCAGTTCTTC
NA	TRBV29-1	NA	TRBJ1-1	CSVMTNTEAFF	TGCAGCGTTATGACTAACACTGAAGCTTTCTTT
TRBD1	TRBV4-2	few	TRBJ1-1	CASSQGWTGEVEAFF	TGTGCCAGCAGCCAGGGATGGACAGGGGAGGTTGAAGCTTTCTTT
TRBD2	TRBV20-1	few	TRBJ2-1	CSARASSGRVYNEQFF	TGCAGTGCTAGAGCTAGTAGCGGGAGGGTTTACAATGAGCAGTTCTTC
NA	TRBV9	many	TRBJ2-1	CASSGRPNEQFF	TGTGCCAGCAGCGGACGCCCCAATGAGCAGTTCTTC
TRBD2	TRBV6-1	NA	TRBJ2-1	CASSERRGRERFF	TGTGCCAGCAGTGAAAGAAGAGGGAGGGAGAGGTTCTTC
NA	TRBV20-1	many	TRBJ2-1	CSALDGLAYEQFF	TGCAGTGCTCTGGACGGATTAGCCTATGAGCAGTTCTTC
NA	TRBV7-9	many	TRBJ1-1	CASRVGHQNTEAFF	TGTGCCAGTAGGGTCGGGCACCAGAACACTGAAGCTTTCTTT
TRBD1	TRBV9	few	TRBJ2-6	CASSGIGTGGSGANVLTF	TGTGCCAGCAGCGGAATCGGGACAGGGGGATCAGGGGCCAACGTCCTGACTTTC
NA	TRBV28	few	TRBJ1-6	CASSPFGGTDNSPLHF	TGTGCCAGCAGCCCCTTCGGCGGGACGGATAATTCACCCCTCCACTTT
NA	TRBV5-5	NA	TRBJ1-3	CASSGGVGGNTIYF	TGTGCCAGCAGCGGGGGAGTTGGCGGAAACACCATATATTTT
TRBD1	TRBV24-1	many	TRBJ2-5	CATSDWGQGLETQYF	TGTGCCACCAGTGATTGGGGACAGGGGTTGGAGACCCAGTACTTC
TRBD2	TRBV29-1	many	TRBJ2-5	CSVDGTIEETQYF	TGCAGCGTCGATGGGACTATAGAAGAGACCCAGTACTTC
TRBD1	TRBV14	many	TRBJ2-7	CASSRTGTGGNEQYF	TGTGCCAGCAGCCGAACCGGGACAGGGGGAAACGAGCAGTACTTC
NA	TRBV6-2/TRBV6-3	many	TRBJ1-1	CASSSGIPTVTEAFF	TGTGCCAGCAGTTCCGGGATTCCAACGGTCACTGAAGCTTTCTTT
NA	TRBV10-3	many	TRBJ1-1	CAISGKQMNTEAFF	TGTGCCATCAGTGGTAAACAGATGAACACTGAAGCTTTCTTT
TRBD1	TRBV6-2/TRBV6-3	NA	TRBJ1-5	CASSYRDRPYQPQHF	TGTGCCAGCAGTTACCGGGACAGACCATATCAGCCCCAGCATTTT
NA	TRBV5-1	many	TRBJ2-5	CASSFLDEAAQYF	TGCGCCAGCAGCTTCCTGGACGAGGCGGCCCAGTACTTC
TRBD2	TRBV7-6	few	TRBJ2-1	CASSPTSGGLYNEQFF	TGTGCCAGCAGCCCGACTAGCGGGGGCCTATACAATGAGCAGTTCTTC
TRBD2	TRBV6-6	few	TRBJ2-1	CATSSGGAGEQFF	TGTGCCACCAGTAGCGGGGGGGCCGGTGAGCAGTTCTTC
NA	TRBV5-1	many	TRBJ2-7	CASRDSEQYF	TGCGCCAGCCGGGACTCCGAGCAGTACTTC
NA	TRBV20-1	many	TRBJ1-2	CSAAGGGGYGYTF	TGCAGTGCCGCCGGGGGAGGGGGTTATGGCTACACCTTC
TRBD2	TRBV2	many	TRBJ2-7	CASRVSGALYEQYF	TGTGCCAGCAGAGTCAGCGGGGCGCTCTACGAGCAGTACTTC
TRBD2	TRBV20-1	few	TRBJ2-5	CSGVAGNQETQYF	TGCAGTGGGGTAGCGGGAAACCAAGAGACCCAGTACTTC
NA	TRBV7-8	NA	TRBJ2-5	CASSPEDGQETQYF	TGTGCCAGCAGCCCCGAGGACGGCCAAGAGACCCAGTACTTC